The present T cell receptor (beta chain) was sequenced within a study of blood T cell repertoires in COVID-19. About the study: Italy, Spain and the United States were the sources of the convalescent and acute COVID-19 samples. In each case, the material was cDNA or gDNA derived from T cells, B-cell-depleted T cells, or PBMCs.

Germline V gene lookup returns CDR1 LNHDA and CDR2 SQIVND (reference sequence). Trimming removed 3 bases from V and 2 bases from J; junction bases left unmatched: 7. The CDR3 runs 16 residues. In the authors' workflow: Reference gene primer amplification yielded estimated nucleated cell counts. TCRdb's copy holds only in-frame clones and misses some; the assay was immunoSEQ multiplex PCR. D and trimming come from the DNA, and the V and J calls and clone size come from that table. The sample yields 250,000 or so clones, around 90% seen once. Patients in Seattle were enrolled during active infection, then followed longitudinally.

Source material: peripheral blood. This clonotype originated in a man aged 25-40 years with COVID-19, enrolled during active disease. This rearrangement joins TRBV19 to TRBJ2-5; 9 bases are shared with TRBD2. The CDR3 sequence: CASSMRLAGLQETQYF. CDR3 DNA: TGTGCCAGTAGTATGCGGCTAGCGGGGCTTCAAGAGACCCAGTACTTC.